The clone carrying this TCR beta chain has a count of ten or more. V was clipped by 5 bases and J by 7 bases; unmatched bases: 10. Germline CDR1 reads MNHNS; CDR2 reads SASEGT. This CDR3 has 15 amino acids. The authors amplified TCR beta CDR3 regions from RNA transcripts. First-round RT-PCR used HTBI primers; second-round multiplex PCR followed. Via MiXCR, TCRdb re-called the multiplex PCR reads, giving one row per CDR3 protein. The profile shows hundreds of thousands of distinct CDR3 sequences, 22% of them singletons. This specimen comes from a study of Graves' ophthalmopathy and Graves' hyperthyroidism. Stable hyperthyroidism denotes an absence of ophthalmopathy throughout 18 months of follow-up.

This TCR was sampled from a woman younger than 35 with stable Graves' hyperthyroidism. Some clones in this sample may be carry-over from other donors' samples. Sequencing was performed on peripheral blood. The chain has TRBV6-1 and TRBJ2-7; 11 nucleotides agree with TRBD2. CDR3 region: CASSLSGGAYREQYF. DNA for the CDR3: TGTGCCAGCAGTCTTAGCGGGGGGGCCTATAGGGAGCAGTACTTC.